The rows below give T cell receptor beta chains drawn from one sample of a study of cytomegalovirus exposure and HLA in healthy donors. TCRdb keeps only in-frame clones here, not all; method: immunoSEQ multiplex PCR. The sample holds 150,000 to 200,000 clones, roughly 81% seen once. The specimen was PBMCs. These TCRs come from a man aged 25-45 years in good health and CMV-seropositive. The CDR3 runs from the conserved cysteine through the conserved F or W. The order of the fields is J gene, V gene, D gene, clone size, CDR3 protein, CDR3 DNA. The D gene is left open where the match is weak. Clone size is shown for a subset of rows, as once, few, many or a class of expanded clone.

TRBJ2-1	TRBV4-3	.	.	CASSQEGLSANEQFF	TGCGCCAGCAGCCAAGAGGGTCTCAGCGCGAATGAGCAGTTCTTC
TRBJ1-1	TRBV14	.	few	CASSQDLTTLEAFF	TGTGCCAGCAGCCAAGATCTGACAACCCTTGAAGCTTTCTTT
TRBJ1-3	TRBV2	.	.	CASTPGVGNTIYF	TGTGCCAGCACCCCGGGGGTTGGAAACACCATATATTTT
TRBJ2-1	TRBV7-6	.	.	CASSLSGNEQFF	TGTGCCAGCAGCTTATCGGGAAATGAGCAGTTCTTC
TRBJ2-1	TRBV7-6	.	.	CASSSLRGGVNEQFF	TGTGCCAGCAGTAGTCTAAGGGGTGGTGTCAATGAGCAGTTCTTC
TRBJ2-2	TRBV5-5	.	.	CASSLAQSGELFF	TGTGCCAGCAGCTTGGCGCAGTCCGGGGAGCTGTTTTTT
TRBJ2-7	TRBV5-4	TRBD2	.	CASSSGLASYEQYF	TGTGCCAGCAGCTCTGGACTAGCGTCCTACGAGCAGTACTTC
TRBJ2-5	TRBV27	.	.	CASSWTHRLETQYF	TGTGCCAGCAGTTGGACTCATCGGCTTGAGACCCAGTACTTC
TRBJ2-7	TRBV7-6	TRBD1	.	CASSLLGTGGYEQYF	TGTGCCAGCAGCTTATTAGGGACAGGGGGCTACGAGCAGTACTTC
TRBJ1-2	TRBV11-2	.	.	CASSLDRLGYSPQYGYTF	TGTGCCAGCAGCTTAGATAGGTTGGGCTACAGCCCCCAATATGGCTACACCTTC
TRBJ1-5	TRBV4-3	.	once	CASSQNSHNQPQHF	TGCGCCAGCAGCCAAAACAGCCACAATCAGCCCCAGCATTTT
TRBJ2-3	TRBV4-3	TRBD2	.	CASSQGGRVADTQYF	TGCGCCAGCAGCCAAGGCGGGAGAGTGGCAGATACGCAGTATTTT
TRBJ1-1	TRBV7-8	.	.	CASRKGQLNTEAFF	TGTGCCAGCAGAAAGGGACAATTGAACACTGAAGCTTTCTTT